Each of the 25 T cell receptor beta chains below was sequenced from the same sample in a study of blood T cells in healthy people across ages. Primers used in a second PCR of about 6 to 11 cycles were a sample-barcoded 5' primer and a J-beta primer mix. TCRdb independently ran MiXCR on the 5' RACE reads; one entry per CDR3 protein. Of 1.5 million to 1.9 million distinct CDR3 sequences in the sample, about 45% were seen once. The sequencing input was blood. The receptors derive from a woman aged 18-29 years in good health.

The J gene is TRBJ1-1, the V gene TRBV4-3; the D is unclear. This CDR3 has 13 residues. CDR1 is LGHNA, CDR2 YSLEER, per germline. With 0 bases removed from V and 3 bases from J, the gap between germline ends came to 5 bases. DNA for the CDR3: TGCGCCAGCAGCCAAGATACAGACACTGAAGCTTTCTTT. This encodes CASSQDTDTEAFF.

This clonotype has just a few counts. The chain links TRBV20-1 to TRBJ2-7; 11 nucleotides line up with TRBD1. The V segment lost 6 bases and the J segment 4 bases; nucleotides outside the gene matches: 11. The CDR3 sequence is 15 residues long. The germline V gene encodes CDR1 DFQATT and CDR2 SNEGSKA (reference sequence). CDR3 nucleotides: TGCAGTGCCTTACCTGGACAGGGGGCGGCGTACGAGCAGTACTTC. Encoded protein: CSALPGQGAAYEQYF.

The chain combines TRBV2 with TRBJ1-4; D is undetermined. CDR1 is SNHLY, CDR2 FYNNEI, per germline. This CDR3 is 14 amino acids long. V lost 8 bases, J lost 4 bases, and 14 bases lay in between. The CDR3: CASGSDGNNEKLFF. The CDR3 DNA sequence: TGTGCCAGCGGGTCGGACGGGAATAATGAAAAACTGTTTTTT. Variable domain in full (rest from reference TRBV2 and TRBJ1-4): EPEVTQTPSHQVTQMGQEVILRCVPISNHLYFYWYRQILGQKVEFLVSFYNNEISEKSEIFDDQFSVERPDGSNFTLKIRSTKLEDSAMYFCASGSDGNNEKLFFGSGTQLSVL.

V gene TRBV6-2 or TRBV6-3 combines with J gene TRBJ2-1; 8 positions match TRBD2. CDR1 is MNHEY and CDR2 is SVGEGT in the germline V gene. The V gene end was trimmed by 7 bases and the J gene end by 4 bases; junction bases not matched to a gene: 12. CDR3 length: 16 residues. The CDR3 sequence is CASNDPAGAQYNEQFF. The CDR3 region has the DNA TGTGCCAGCAACGACCCAGCGGGGGCGCAATACAATGAGCAGTTCTTC.

The chain carries TRBV20-1 and TRBJ1-2, with 11 bases lining up with TRBD1. From germline, CDR1 is DFQATT and CDR2 SNEGSKA (reference sequence). V lost 1 base to trimming and J lost 6 bases; unmatched junction nucleotides: 4. The CDR3 has 14 amino acids. The CDR3 DNA reads TGCAGTGCTAGAGCCTGGGGACAGGGGGATGGCTACACCTTC. Protein product: CSARAWGQGDGYTF.

The sample holds many counts of this clonotype. The chain carries TRBV20-1 and TRBJ2-1; 8 bases agree with TRBD1. The CDR3 covers 13 residues. The germline gives CDR1 DFQATT, CDR2 SNEGSKA (reference sequence). The CDR3, as DNA: TGCAGCGCGGGGACAGGCGACTACAATGAGCAGTTCTTC. It translates to CSAGTGDYNEQFF.

The chain uses TRBV5-1 and TRBJ2-5; D may match TRBD1 or TRBD2 (7 bases each). Gene TRBJ2-7 matches the end of the DNA better, so the J call may be wrong. The germline V gene has CDR1 SGHRS and CDR2 YFSETQ. The CDR3 runs 15 residues. The CDR3 sequence is CASSSPQGGGIEQYF. As DNA, the CDR3 is TGCGCCAGCAGCTCGCCCCAGGGGGGAGGGATCGAGCAGTACTTC.

J is TRBJ2-1 and V is TRBV11-3; TRBD2 matches 7 bases. The CDR3 is made up of 13 amino acids. V lost 5 bases and J lost 6; bases outside the gene matches: 4. Germline V gives CDR1 SGHNT, CDR2 YENEEA. CDR3 loop: CASSAGARNEQFF. CDR3 in DNA: TGTGCCAGCAGCGCGGGAGCGCGCAATGAGCAGTTCTTC.

This clonotype came up a few times. The chain is built from TRBV6-5 and TRBJ2-1, with TRBD2 as a possible D gene (6 bases). The DNA end is more similar to TRBJ2-7, so the J call may be wrong. Germline loops: CDR1 MNHEY, CDR2 SVGAGI. The CDR3 runs to 16 residues. CDR3: CASSYRAGFSYNEQYF. The CDR3 DNA is TGTGCCAGCAGTTACAGGGCGGGGTTCTCCTACAATGAGCAGTACTTC.

This clonotype was picked up a small number of times. The chain has TRBV27 and TRBJ1-4; D ambiguous. V was cut by 4 bases and J by 0 bases, with 6 bases left in between. Germline values: CDR1 MNHEY, CDR2 SMNVEV (reference sequence). The CDR3 totals 14 residues. The CDR3 reads CASSWAATNEKLFF. The CDR3 coding sequence is TGTGCCAGCAGTTGGGCGGCAACTAATGAAAAACTGTTTTTT.

V usage is TRBV6-2 or TRBV6-3 and J usage is TRBJ2-1, with 8 bases aligning to TRBD2. The V and J ends lost 4 bases and 7 bases, in that order; junction bases with no gene match: 12. Germline CDR1 is MNHEY and CDR2 is SVGEGT. The CDR3 loop spans 16 amino acids. CDR3 region: CASSFPRAGVRNEQFF. As DNA, the CDR3 is TGTGCCAGCAGTTTCCCCCGAGCGGGAGTAAGGAATGAGCAGTTCTTC.

This chain joins TRBV7-9 and TRBJ1-3; D call uncertain. V lost 4 bases and J lost 4, with 11 bases in between. Germline V lookup: CDR1 SEHNR, CDR2 FQNEAQ (reference sequence). The CDR3 has 14 amino acids. The CDR3 bases are TGTGCCAGCAGCTCCCCGTCAGCGGGAAACACCATATATTTT. Encoded protein: CASSSPSAGNTIYF. Looking up the rest from reference TRBV7-9 and TRBJ1-3 gives the full variable domain: DTGVSQNPRHKITKRGQNVTFRCDPISEHNRLYWYRQTLGQGPEFLTYFQNEAQLEKSRLLSDRFSAERPKGSFSTLEIQRTEQGDSAMYLCASSSPSAGNTIYFGEGSWLTVV.

A word on this clonotype: The junction and the germline gene differ at one end; a read error may be behind it. The V gene is TRBV9, the J gene TRBJ2-1; a possible D gene is TRBD2 (7 bases). The CDR3 spans 17 residues. Germline CDR1 SGDLS, CDR2 YYNGEE. The CDR3: CGSSVGLLGGHYNEQFF. The CDR3 nucleotides are TGTGGCAGCAGCGTAGGCCTTTTGGGGGGGCATTACAATGAGCAGTTCTTC.

The gene calls are TRBV4-3 and TRBJ2-3; D tentatively reads TRBD1 or TRBD2 (6 bases each). The CDR3 has 15 amino acids. The germline V gene encodes CDR1 LGHNA and CDR2 YSLEER. V lost 1 base and J lost 5, with 13 bases in between. Written as DNA, the CDR3 is TGCGCCAGCAGCCAAGTTGGGGGGCAGGTAGATACGCAGTATTTT. Translated, it gives CASSQVGGQVDTQYF.

In its sample, this clonotype was seen a few times. The chain has TRBV27 and TRBJ2-7; D gene unclear. V was shortened by 9 bases and J by 2 bases, with 11 bases between the two germline ends. The CDR3 has 12 amino acids. Germline loops: CDR1 MNHEY, CDR2 SMNVEV (reference sequence). The CDR3 region is CASASFPYEQYF. In DNA, the CDR3 is TGTGCCAGTGCTAGTTTCCCCTACGAGCAGTACTTC.

The V gene is TRBV12-3 or TRBV12-4, the J gene TRBJ2-7; D is ambiguous. The V gene lost 2 bases and the J gene lost 2 bases, with 13 bases spanning the gap. The CDR3 is 15 residues long. Here the CDR3 reads CASSLWGTVAYEQYF. CDR3 sequence (DNA): TGTGCCAGCAGTTTATGGGGAACGGTCGCCTACGAGCAGTACTTC.

The V gene is TRBV27, the J gene TRBJ2-3, with TRBD1 as a possible D gene (7 bases). This CDR3 comprises 17 residues. Between the trimmed V and J ends, which lost 0 bases and 3 bases, there was a span of 16 bases. Per the germline V gene, CDR1 is MNHEY and CDR2 is SMNVEV (reference sequence). CDR3 coding DNA: TGTGCCAGCAGTTTATCGAGACTAGTACAGGGGACAGATACGCAGTATTTT. Encoded protein: CASSLSRLVQGTDTQYF.

The chain recombines TRBV10-3 with TRBJ2-1, with 12 bases identical to TRBD2. Germline CDR1 is ENHRY and CDR2 is SYGVKD. The trim removed 7 bases at V and 7 bases at J, leaving 5 bases unmatched. CDR3 length equals 14 residues. CDR3 loop: CAITSTSGSNEQFF. The CDR3, as DNA: TGTGCCATCACTTCGACTAGCGGGAGTAATGAGCAGTTCTTC.

Worth noting for this clonotype: A much more abundant neighbour one base away suggests this may be a read error. This rearrangement joins TRBV27 to TRBJ2-3; D ambiguous. This CDR3 region has 13 residues. Germline CDR1 is MNHEY and CDR2 is SMNVEV (reference sequence). The CDR3 nucleotides are TGTGCCAGGAGTTTATGGCCCCGGGATACGCAGTATTTT. Encoded protein: CARSLWPRDTQYF.

V gene TRBV20-1 combines with J gene TRBJ2-1, with no clear D. Deletions cut 2 bases from V and 9 bases from J, with 17 bases between. Germline V gives CDR1 DFQATT, CDR2 SNEGSKA (reference sequence). The CDR3 extends over 14 amino acids. The CDR3 bases are TGCAGTGCTAGATTTCTAATTTCAATTCCTGAGCAGTTCTTC. This encodes CSARFLISIPEQFF.

The CDR3 reads CASSQAFWPGGQYF. DNA of the CDR3: TGCGCCAGCAGCCAGGCCTTCTGGCCGGGGGGGCAGTATTTT. The chain uses TRBV4-1 and TRBJ2-3; 7 bases are a match to TRBD2. The germline V gene encodes CDR1 MGHRA and CDR2 YSYEKL. V lost 3 bases and J lost 11; bases outside the gene matches: 11. The CDR3 is 14 amino acids.

This clonotype was seen a few times. The rearrangement joins TRBV10-3 to TRBJ2-7; 9 nucleotides match TRBD2. The germline V gene has CDR1 ENHRY and CDR2 SYGVKD. J lost 2 bases, V lost 5 bases, and 4 bases had no gene match. The CDR3 covers 14 residues. The CDR3 loop is CAISISGGTYEQYF. CDR3 DNA sequence: TGTGCCATCAGTATAAGCGGGGGGACCTACGAGCAGTACTTC.

There are many counts of this clonotype. In DNA form, the CDR3 reads TGCGCCAGTCGAGGAGGGGTTGATGGCTACACCTTC. The encoded protein is CASRGGVDGYTF. The chain joins TRBV4-1 to TRBJ1-2; D might be TRBD1 (5 bases). The CDR3 contains 12 residues. CDR1 and CDR2 from the germline V gene are MGHRA and YSYEKL. V was cut by 9 bases and J by 6 bases, with 14 bases left in between.

The chain couples TRBV29-1 to TRBJ2-6, with a possible D match to TRBD1 (5 bases). Per the germline V gene, CDR1 is SQVTM and CDR2 is ANQGSEA. The CDR3 runs 15 residues. The V gene lost 4 bases and the J gene lost 2 bases, with 12 bases spanning the gap. The DNA of the CDR3 is TGCAGCGTTGCCTCGGCAGGGACTGGGGCCAACGTCCTGACTTTC. Translated: CSVASAGTGANVLTF.

The chain links TRBV7-9 to TRBJ1-2; the D is unclear. This CDR3 has 15 residues. CDR1 SEHNR and CDR2 FQNEAQ come from the germline V gene (reference sequence). V lost 1 base and J 3 bases, leaving 12 bases between the germline ends. CDR3 nucleotide sequence: TGTGCCAGCAGCTTAGGACACACTTTGGACTATGGCTACACCTTC. As protein: CASSLGHTLDYGYTF. The full variable domain, with the rest looked up from reference TRBV7-9 and TRBJ1-2, is DTGVSQNPRHKITKRGQNVTFRCDPISEHNRLYWYRQTLGQGPEFLTYFQNEAQLEKSRLLSDRFSAERPKGSFSTLEIQRTEQGDSAMYLCASSLGHTLDYGYTFGSGTRLTVV.